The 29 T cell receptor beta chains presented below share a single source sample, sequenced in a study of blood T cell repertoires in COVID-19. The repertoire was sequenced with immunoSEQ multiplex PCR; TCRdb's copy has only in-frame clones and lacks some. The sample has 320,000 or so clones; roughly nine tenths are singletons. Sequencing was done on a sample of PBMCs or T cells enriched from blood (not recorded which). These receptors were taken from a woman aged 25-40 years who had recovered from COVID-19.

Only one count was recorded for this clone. The CDR3 nucleotides read TGTGCCACCAGTTACACAGATACGCAGTATTTT. Its protein product is CATSYTDTQYF. This sequence joins TRBV24-1 and TRBJ2-3, with D hard to call. V was clipped by 6 bases and J by 2 bases, with 2 bases between them. Germline values: CDR1 KGHDR, CDR2 SFDVKD. The CDR3 extends over 11 amino acids.

The chain's CDR3 is CASRVELPGATNEKLFF. CDR3 DNA sequence: TGTGCCAGCAGAGTCGAACTGCCAGGTGCAACTAATGAAAAACTGTTTTTT. The rearrangement links TRBV2 to TRBJ1-4; D gene ambiguous. Looked up from germline, CDR1 is SNHLY and CDR2 is FYNNEI. V dropped 6 bases and J dropped 0 bases, with 17 bases sitting between them. The CDR3 length is 17 residues.

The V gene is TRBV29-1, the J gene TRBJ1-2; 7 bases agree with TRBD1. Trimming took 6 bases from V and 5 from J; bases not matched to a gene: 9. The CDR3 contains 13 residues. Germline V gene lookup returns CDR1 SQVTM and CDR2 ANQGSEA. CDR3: CSVVRTGPYGYTF. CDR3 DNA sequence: TGCAGCGTCGTCAGGACAGGTCCTTATGGCTACACCTTC.

CDR3 DNA sequence: TGTGCCAGCAGCCTTTCGCGGCCATCCCAAGAAGCTTTCTTT. It yields the protein CASSLSRPSQEAFF. The rearrangement uses TRBV5-6 and TRBJ1-1; D unclear. Per the germline V gene, CDR1 is SGHDT and CDR2 is YYEEEE. This CDR3 comprises 14 residues. V lost 4 bases to trimming and J lost 8 bases, with 18 bases between them.

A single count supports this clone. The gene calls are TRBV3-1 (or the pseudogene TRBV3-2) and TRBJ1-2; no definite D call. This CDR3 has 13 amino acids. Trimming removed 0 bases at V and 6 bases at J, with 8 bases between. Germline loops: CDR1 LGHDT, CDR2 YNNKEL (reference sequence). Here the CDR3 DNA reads TGTGCCAGCAGCCAAGATACCGGGAATGGCTACACCTTC. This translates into CASSQDTGNGYTF.

The CDR3 reads CAIVPDGVDTQYF. The CDR3 DNA is TGTGCCATTGTACCTGACGGGGTAGATACGCAGTATTTT. The chain recombines TRBV25-1 with TRBJ2-3; possibly TRBD2 for D (5 bases). The CDR3 has 13 amino acids. The germline V and J ends were trimmed by 10 bases and 5 bases, with 16 bases remaining between them. Germline lookup yields CDR1 MGHDK and CDR2 SYGVNS.

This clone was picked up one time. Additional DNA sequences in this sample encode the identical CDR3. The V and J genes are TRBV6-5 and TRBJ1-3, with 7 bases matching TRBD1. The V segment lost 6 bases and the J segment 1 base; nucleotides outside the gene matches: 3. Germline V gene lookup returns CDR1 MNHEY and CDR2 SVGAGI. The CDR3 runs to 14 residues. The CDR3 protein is CASSLTGSGNTIYF. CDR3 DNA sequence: TGTGCCAGCAGCCTGACAGGGTCTGGAAACACCATATATTTT.

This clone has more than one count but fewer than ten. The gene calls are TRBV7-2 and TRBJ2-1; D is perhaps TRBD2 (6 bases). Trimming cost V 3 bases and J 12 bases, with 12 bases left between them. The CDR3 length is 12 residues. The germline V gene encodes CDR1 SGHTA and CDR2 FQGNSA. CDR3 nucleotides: TGTGCCAGCAGCTTGTTGGTGGGGGGGCAGTTCTTC. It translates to CASSLLVGGQFF.

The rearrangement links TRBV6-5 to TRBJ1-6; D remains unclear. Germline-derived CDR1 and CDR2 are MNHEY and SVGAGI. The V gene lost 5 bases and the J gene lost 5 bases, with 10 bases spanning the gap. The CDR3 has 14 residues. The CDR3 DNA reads TGTGCCAGCAGTCTCCGGACTGATAATTCACCCCTCCACTTT. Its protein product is CASSLRTDNSPLHF.

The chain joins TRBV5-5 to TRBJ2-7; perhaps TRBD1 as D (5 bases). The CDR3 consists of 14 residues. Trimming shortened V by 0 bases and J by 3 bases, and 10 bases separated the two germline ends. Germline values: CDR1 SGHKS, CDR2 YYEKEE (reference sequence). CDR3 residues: CASSLGQGGYEQYF. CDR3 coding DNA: TGTGCCAGCAGCTTGGGGCAGGGTGGCTACGAGCAGTACTTC.

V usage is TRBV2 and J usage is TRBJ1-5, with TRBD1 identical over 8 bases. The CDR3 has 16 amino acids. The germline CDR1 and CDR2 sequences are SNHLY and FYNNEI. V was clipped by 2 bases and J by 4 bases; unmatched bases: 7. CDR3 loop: CASSELQGALNQPQHF. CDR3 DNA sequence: TGTGCCAGCAGTGAATTGCAGGGGGCGTTAAATCAGCCCCAGCATTTT.

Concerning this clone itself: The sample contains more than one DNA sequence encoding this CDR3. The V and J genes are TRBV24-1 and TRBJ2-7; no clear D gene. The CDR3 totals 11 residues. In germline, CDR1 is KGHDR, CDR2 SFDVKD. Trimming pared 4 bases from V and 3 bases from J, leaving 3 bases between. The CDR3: CATSDSYEQYF. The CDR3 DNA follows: TGTGCCACCAGTGACAGCTACGAGCAGTACTTC.

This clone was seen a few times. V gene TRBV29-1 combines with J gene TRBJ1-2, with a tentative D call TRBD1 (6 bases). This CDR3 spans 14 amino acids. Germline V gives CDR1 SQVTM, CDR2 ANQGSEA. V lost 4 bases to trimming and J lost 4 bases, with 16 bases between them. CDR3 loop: CSVGPGTPSYGYTF. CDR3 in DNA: TGCAGCGTTGGCCCCGGGACACCCAGCTATGGCTACACCTTC.

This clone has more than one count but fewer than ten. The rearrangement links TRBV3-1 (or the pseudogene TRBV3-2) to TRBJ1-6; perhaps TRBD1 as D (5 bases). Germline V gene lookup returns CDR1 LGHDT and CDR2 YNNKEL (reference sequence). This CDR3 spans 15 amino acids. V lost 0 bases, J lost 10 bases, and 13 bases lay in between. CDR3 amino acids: CASSQDLQGPSPLHF. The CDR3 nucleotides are TGTGCCAGCAGCCAAGATCTGCAGGGCCCATCACCCCTCCACTTT.

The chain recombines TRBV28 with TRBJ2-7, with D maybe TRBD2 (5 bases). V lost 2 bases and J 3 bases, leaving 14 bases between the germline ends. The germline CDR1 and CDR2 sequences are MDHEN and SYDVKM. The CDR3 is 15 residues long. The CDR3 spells CASSLGEGTNYEQYF. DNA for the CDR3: TGTGCCAGCAGTTTAGGAGAGGGCACTAACTACGAGCAGTACTTC.

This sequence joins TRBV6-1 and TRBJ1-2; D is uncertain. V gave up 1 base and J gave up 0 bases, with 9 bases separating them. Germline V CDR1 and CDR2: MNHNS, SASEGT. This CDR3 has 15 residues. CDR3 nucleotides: TGTGCCAGCAGTGAAGTGGGAGGAGCTAACTATGGCTACACCTTC. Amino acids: CASSEVGGANYGYTF.

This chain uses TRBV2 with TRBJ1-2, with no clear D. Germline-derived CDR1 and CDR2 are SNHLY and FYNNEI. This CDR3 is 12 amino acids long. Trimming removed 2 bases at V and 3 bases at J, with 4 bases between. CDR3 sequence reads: CASSELDYGYTF. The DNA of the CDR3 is TGTGCCAGCAGTGAACTAGACTATGGCTACACCTTC.

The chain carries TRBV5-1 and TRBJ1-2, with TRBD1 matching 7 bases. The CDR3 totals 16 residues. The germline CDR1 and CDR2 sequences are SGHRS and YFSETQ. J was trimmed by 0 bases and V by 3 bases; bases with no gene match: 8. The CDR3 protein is CASSYDGQVTNYGYTF. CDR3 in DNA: TGCGCCAGCAGCTACGATGGACAGGTTACTAACTATGGCTACACCTTC. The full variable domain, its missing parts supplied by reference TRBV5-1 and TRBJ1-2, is KAGVTQTPRYLIKTRGQQVTLSCSPISGHRSVSWYQQTPGQGLQFLFEYFSETQRNKGNFPGRFSGRQFSNSRSEMNVSTLELGDSALYLCASSYDGQVTNYGYTFGSGTRLTVV.

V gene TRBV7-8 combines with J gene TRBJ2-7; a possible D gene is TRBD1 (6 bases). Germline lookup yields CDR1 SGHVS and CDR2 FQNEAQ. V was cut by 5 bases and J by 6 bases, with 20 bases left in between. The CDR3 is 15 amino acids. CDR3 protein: CASSTHGQSGLEQYF. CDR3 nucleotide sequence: TGTGCCAGCAGCACACACGGACAGTCCGGCCTCGAGCAGTACTTC.

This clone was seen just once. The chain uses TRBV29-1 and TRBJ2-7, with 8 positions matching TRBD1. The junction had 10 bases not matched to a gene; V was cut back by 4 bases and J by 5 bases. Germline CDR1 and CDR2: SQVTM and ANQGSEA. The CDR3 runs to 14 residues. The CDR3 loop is CSVGDPRGLDEQYF. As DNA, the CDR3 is TGCAGCGTTGGAGATCCCAGGGGGCTGGACGAGCAGTACTTC.

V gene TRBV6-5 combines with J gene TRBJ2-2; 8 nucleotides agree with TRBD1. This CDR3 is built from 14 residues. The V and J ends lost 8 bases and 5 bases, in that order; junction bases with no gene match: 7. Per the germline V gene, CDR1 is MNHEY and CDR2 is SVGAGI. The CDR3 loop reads CASGDRGETGELFF. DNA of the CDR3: TGTGCCAGCGGCGACAGGGGTGAAACCGGGGAGCTGTTTTTT.

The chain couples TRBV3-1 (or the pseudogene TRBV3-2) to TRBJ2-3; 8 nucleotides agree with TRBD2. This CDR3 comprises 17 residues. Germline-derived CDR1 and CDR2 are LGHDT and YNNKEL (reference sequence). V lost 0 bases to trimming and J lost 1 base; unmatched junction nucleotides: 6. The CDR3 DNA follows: TGTGCCAGCAGCCAAGATATCGGGGGGGCCGGCACAGATACGCAGTATTTT. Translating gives CASSQDIGGAGTDTQYF.

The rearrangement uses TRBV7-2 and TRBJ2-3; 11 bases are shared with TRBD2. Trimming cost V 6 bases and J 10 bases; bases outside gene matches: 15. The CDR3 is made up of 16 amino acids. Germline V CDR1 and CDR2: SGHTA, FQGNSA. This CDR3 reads CASSPSRPSGGTSQYF. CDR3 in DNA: TGTGCCAGCAGTCCTAGTCGGCCTAGCGGGGGGACTTCGCAGTATTTT.

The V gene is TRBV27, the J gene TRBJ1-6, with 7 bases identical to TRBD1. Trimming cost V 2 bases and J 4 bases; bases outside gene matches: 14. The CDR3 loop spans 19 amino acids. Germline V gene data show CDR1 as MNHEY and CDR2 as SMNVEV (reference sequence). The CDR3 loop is CASSLRGRRDRLYNSPLHF. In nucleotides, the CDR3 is TGTGCCAGCAGTTTACGGGGACGGAGGGACAGACTTTATAATTCACCCCTCCACTTT.

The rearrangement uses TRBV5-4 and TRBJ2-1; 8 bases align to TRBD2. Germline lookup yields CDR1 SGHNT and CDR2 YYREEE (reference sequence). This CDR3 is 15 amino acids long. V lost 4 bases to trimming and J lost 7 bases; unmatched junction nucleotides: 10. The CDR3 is CASSTGLALTNEQFF. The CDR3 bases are TGTGCCAGCAGCACCGGACTAGCACTCACAAATGAGCAGTTCTTC.

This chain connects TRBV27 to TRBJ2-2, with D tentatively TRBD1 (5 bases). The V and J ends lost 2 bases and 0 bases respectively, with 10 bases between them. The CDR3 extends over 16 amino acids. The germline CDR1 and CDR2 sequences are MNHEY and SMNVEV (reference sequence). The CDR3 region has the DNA TGTGCCAGCAGTTTAGCAGGGTCGGCGAACACCGGGGAGCTGTTTTTT. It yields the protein CASSLAGSANTGELFF.

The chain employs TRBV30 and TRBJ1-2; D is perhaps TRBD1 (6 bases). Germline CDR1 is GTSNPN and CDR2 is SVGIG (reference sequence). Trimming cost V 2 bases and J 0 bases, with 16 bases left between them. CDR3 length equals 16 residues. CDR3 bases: TGTGCCTGGAGTATCGTATCAGGGGCCTCTAACTATGGCTACACCTTC. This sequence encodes CAWSIVSGASNYGYTF.

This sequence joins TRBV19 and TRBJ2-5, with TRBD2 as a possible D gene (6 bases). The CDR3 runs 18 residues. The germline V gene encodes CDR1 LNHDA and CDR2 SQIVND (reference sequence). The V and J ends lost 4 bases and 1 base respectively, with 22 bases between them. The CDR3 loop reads CASSTQTRETASQETQYF. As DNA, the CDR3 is TGTGCCAGTAGTACCCAGACTAGAGAGACAGCGAGCCAAGAGACCCAGTACTTC.

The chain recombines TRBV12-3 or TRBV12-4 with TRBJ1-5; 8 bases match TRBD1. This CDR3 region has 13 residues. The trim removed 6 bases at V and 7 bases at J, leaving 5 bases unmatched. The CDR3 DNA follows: TGTGCCAGCAGCTGGGACAGGCAGCAGCCCCAGCATTTT. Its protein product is CASSWDRQQPQHF.